Listed below are T cell receptor beta chains from one sample, sequenced in a study of somatic mutations in cytotoxic T cells in rheumatoid arthritis. The table came from immunoSEQ multiplex PCR; TCRdb's copy has only in-frame clones and leaves some out. Of some 16,000 clones listed, 80% are singletons. Sequencing was carried out using CD8+ T cells sorted from blood. The receptors come from an adult with rheumatoid arthritis. CDR3s include the opening cysteine and the closing phenylalanine or tryptophan. Fields, in order: J gene, V gene, D gene, clone size, CDR3 protein, CDR3 DNA. D genes are given only for firm matches. Clone size is stated in some rows and not others, as once, few, many or a class when expanded.

>TRBJ1-1|TRBV9|.|few
CASSGGVLAEAFF
TGTGCCAGCAGCGGAGGGGTTCTCGCTGAAGCTTTCTTT
>TRBJ2-7|TRBV9|.|.
CASSSGRSEQYF
TGTGCCAGCAGCTCTGGACGGAGCGAGCAGTACTTC
>TRBJ2-7|TRBV7-9|.|few
CAGGPNHHEQYF
TGTGCCGGGGGACCAAACCACCACGAGCAGTACTTC
>TRBJ1-1|TRBV28|.|.
CATSIGQNTEAFF
TGTGCCACTTCAATTGGACAGAACACTGAAGCTTTCTTT
>TRBJ2-2|TRBV5-1|TRBD2|once
CASSGRSGGAGELFF
TGCGCCAGCAGCGGCAGGAGCGGGGGGGCCGGGGAGCTGTTTTTT
>TRBJ2-1|TRBV7-2|.|.
CASSFWGELYNEQFF
TGTGCCAGCAGCTTTTGGGGGGAGCTCTACAATGAGCAGTTCTTC
>TRBJ1-5|TRBV21-1|.|.
CASTQRYGVKGNQPQHF
TGTGCCAGCACCCAAAGGTATGGGGTCAAGGGCAATCAGCCCCAGCATTTT
>TRBJ2-7|TRBV2|TRBD2|few
CASSSSGGFYEQYF
TGTGCCAGCAGTAGCAGCGGGGGGTTCTACGAGCAGTACTTC
>TRBJ2-7|TRBV10-1|.|.
CASSERPNYEQYF
TGCGCCAGCAGTGAGCGGCCTAACTACGAGCAGTACTTC
>TRBJ2-3|TRBV5-1|TRBD2|.
CASGGGVGWTDTQYF
TGCGCTTCGGGCGGGGGAGTTGGATGGACAGATACGCAGTATTTT
>TRBJ2-7|TRBV6-1|.|.
CASSEEMVEEQYF
TGTGCCAGCAGTGAAGAAATGGTAGAGGAGCAGTACTTC
>TRBJ2-1|TRBV9|.|.
CASSVGGDEQFF
TGTGCCAGCAGCGTAGGGGGTGATGAGCAGTTCTTC
>TRBJ1-2|TRBV9|TRBD1|.
CASSTRDRSYGYTF
TGTGCCAGCAGCACGCGGGACAGATCCTATGGCTACACCTTC
>TRBJ2-1|TRBV4-1|.|.
CASSQDGDEQFF
TGCGCCAGCAGCCAAGATGGGGATGAGCAGTTCTTC
>TRBJ2-3|TRBV6-4|TRBD2|.
CASSDSSGGSTDTQYF
TGTGCCAGCAGTGACTCTAGCGGGGGGAGCACAGATACGCAGTATTTT
>TRBJ1-6|TRBV2|TRBD1|.
CASSEWDRGTLTPLHF
TGTGCCAGCAGTGAATGGGACAGGGGGACATTGACACCCCTCCACTTT
>TRBJ1-2|TRBV6-6|.|.
CASSPGFRNYGYTF
TGTGCCAGCAGCCCAGGGTTTAGGAACTATGGCTACACCTTC
>TRBJ1-1|TRBV10-2|.|.
CASRNRDGYTEAFF
TGCGCCAGCAGAAACAGGGATGGGTATACTGAAGCTTTCTTT
>TRBJ2-1|TRBV6-1|TRBD2|.
CASSAASGGAYNEQFF
TGTGCCAGCAGTGCCGCTAGCGGGGGGGCTTACAATGAGCAGTTCTTC
>TRBJ2-7|TRBV6-6|TRBD2|.
CASSYMGRGSYEQYF
TGTGCCAGCAGTTACATGGGACGCGGGAGCTACGAGCAGTACTTC
>TRBJ1-1|TRBV5-4|TRBD1|.
CASSLTGGATEAFF
TGTGCCAGCAGCTTGACAGGGGGCGCAACTGAAGCTTTCTTT
>TRBJ2-7|TRBV7-2|.|.
CASSFSRGEYEQYF
TGTGCCAGCAGCTTCTCCAGGGGGGAATACGAGCAGTACTTC
>TRBJ2-7|TRBV2|TRBD2|few
CASSPFGGISYEQYF
TGTGCCAGCAGTCCGTTCGGGGGGATCTCCTACGAGCAGTACTTC
>TRBJ2-2|TRBV19|TRBD1|.
CASRDRALNTGELFF
TGTGCCAGTAGGGACAGGGCGTTAAACACCGGGGAGCTGTTTTTT
>TRBJ1-1|TRBV6-6|.|.
CASSPAPLQAFF
TGTGCCAGCAGCCCGGCCCCTCTGCAAGCTTTCTTT
>TRBJ2-3|TRBV4-1|TRBD1|.
CASSHSGQGASTDTQYF
TGCGCCAGCAGCCACTCCGGACAGGGGGCATCCACAGATACGCAGTATTTT
>TRBJ2-7|TRBV6-5|.|.
CASSLGTRDEQYF
TGTGCCAGCAGTTTGGGCACACGGGACGAGCAGTACTTC
>TRBJ2-1|TRBV7-9|TRBD2|.
CASSLVSSGDYNEQFF
TGTGCCAGCAGCTTAGTTTCTAGCGGGGACTACAATGAGCAGTTCTTC
>TRBJ2-1|TRBV27|TRBD2|.
CASSFQRGAHEQFF
TGTGCCAGCAGTTTCCAGCGGGGGGCCCATGAGCAGTTCTTC
>TRBJ2-7|TRBV5-4|.|.
CASSWGPESSYEQYF
TGTGCCAGCAGCTGGGGACCCGAGAGCTCCTACGAGCAGTACTTC
>TRBJ2-7|TRBV14|.|.
CASSPTEFSYEQYF
TGTGCCAGCAGTCCAACCGAGTTTTCCTACGAGCAGTACTTC
>TRBJ2-3|TRBV10-3|TRBD2|.
CAISENAGGVTDTQYF
TGTGCCATCAGTGAGAATGCGGGGGGGGTCACAGATACGCAGTATTTT
>TRBJ2-3|TRBV4-1|TRBD2|few
CASSRLAGGRTDTQYF
TGCGCCAGCAGCCGATTAGCGGGGGGACGCACAGATACGCAGTATTTT
>TRBJ1-2|TRBV5-1|TRBD1|.
CASSLTGGGGYTF
TGCGCCAGCAGCTTGACAGGGGGCGGGGGCTACACCTTC
>TRBJ2-5|TRBV5-6|TRBD2|once
CASSASGGAWEETQYF
TGTGCCAGCAGCGCCAGCGGGGGGGCTTGGGAAGAGACCCAGTACTTC
>TRBJ2-5|TRBV6-6|.|.
CASSYSGMTGETQYF
TGTGCCAGCAGTTACTCGGGCATGACCGGGGAGACCCAGTACTTC
>TRBJ2-3|TRBV7-9|.|.
CASSPRGGWGTDTQYF
TGTGCCAGCAGCCCCAGGGGGGGATGGGGCACAGATACGCAGTATTTT
>TRBJ2-3|TRBV7-8|TRBD2|.
CASSLDPSGGARDTQYF
TGTGCCAGCAGCTTAGACCCCAGCGGGGGGGCTAGAGATACGCAGTATTTT
>TRBJ2-5|TRBV6-1|.|.
CASSEALRGRRGTQYF
TGTGCCAGCAGTGAAGCGCTCCGGGGACGCCGGGGGACCCAGTACTTC
>TRBJ1-4|TRBV7-8|TRBD1|.
CASSTLRGTNEKLFF
TGTGCCAGCAGCACTCTCAGGGGGACTAATGAAAAACTGTTTTTT
>TRBJ1-2|TRBV10-1|.|.
CASISGVYGYTF
TGCGCCAGCATATCAGGGGTCTATGGCTACACCTTC
>TRBJ2-2|TRBV29-1|.|.
CSYQGGTGELFF
TGCAGCTACCAGGGGGGCACCGGGGAGCTGTTTTTT
>TRBJ2-3|TRBV5-1|.|.
CASRWQGKADTQYF
TGCGCCAGCAGATGGCAGGGTAAGGCAGATACGCAGTATTTT
>TRBJ2-2|TRBV11-3|.|.
CASSPTGTSAGELFF
TGTGCCAGCAGCCCCACCGGGACCTCAGCCGGGGAGCTGTTTTTT
>TRBJ1-1|TRBV6-1|.|.
CASCMLNTEAFF
TGTGCCAGCTGCATGCTGAACACTGAAGCTTTCTTT
>TRBJ2-5|TRBV7-2|.|.
CASSTLRGILLQETQYF
TGTGCCAGCAGCACCCTAAGAGGCATACTCCTTCAAGAGACCCAGTACTTC
>TRBJ1-2|TRBV6-5|TRBD1|.
CASSYSGQGTYGYTF
TGTGCCAGCAGTTACTCCGGACAGGGGACCTATGGCTACACCTTC
>TRBJ1-2|TRBV9|.|.
CASSYKPTGGYTF
TGTGCCAGCAGCTATAAGCCTACGGGGGGCTACACCTTC
>TRBJ2-3|TRBV6-4|TRBD2|.
CASSGGATDTQYF
TGTGCCAGCAGCGGGGGGGCCACAGATACGCAGTATTTT
>TRBJ2-3|TRBV5-6|.|.
CASSLARGPVDTQYF
TGTGCCAGCAGCTTGGCCCGGGGCCCCGTAGATACGCAGTATTTT
>TRBJ1-3|TRBV6-1|.|.
CASSDGPYSGNTIYF
TGTGCCAGCAGTGATGGACCGTACTCTGGAAACACCATATATTTT
>TRBJ2-7|TRBV7-3|.|once
CASSPSTGYEQYF
TGTGCCAGCAGCCCCTCGACGGGCTACGAGCAGTACTTC
>TRBJ2-1|TRBV19|.|.
CASEPGAGVNEQFF
TGTGCCAGTGAGCCGGGAGCCGGGGTCAATGAGCAGTTCTTC
>TRBJ2-3|TRBV4-2|TRBD2|.
CASSQERAGGTDTQYF
TGTGCCAGCAGCCAAGAACGGGCGGGGGGCACAGATACGCAGTATTTT
>TRBJ2-1|TRBV9|TRBD2|.
CASNPGGAGYNEQFF
TGTGCCAGCAACCCGGGGGGGGCGGGATACAATGAGCAGTTCTTC